This TCR beta chain is drawn from a study of T cell changes during pregnancy in multiple sclerosis. Germline assignment: CDR1 MNHEY and CDR2 SMNVEV (reference sequence). CDR3 length: 13 residues. V was shortened by 3 bases and J by 5 bases, with 11 bases between the two germline ends. Sequenced by immunoSEQ multiplex PCR; TCRdb stores in-frame clones only, minus some. Of 75,000 to 95,000 clones in the sample, approximately 89% were seen once. The material sequenced was peripheral blood, taken before pregnancy. The receptor was derived from a female donor with multiple sclerosis, enrolled in a pregnancy study. V gene TRBV27 combines with J gene TRBJ2-7; weak D call: TRBD1 (5 bases). CDR3 sequence reads: CASSLVAGNEQYF. CDR3 in DNA: TGTGCCAGCAGTTTGGTGGCAGGGAACGAGCAGTACTTC.